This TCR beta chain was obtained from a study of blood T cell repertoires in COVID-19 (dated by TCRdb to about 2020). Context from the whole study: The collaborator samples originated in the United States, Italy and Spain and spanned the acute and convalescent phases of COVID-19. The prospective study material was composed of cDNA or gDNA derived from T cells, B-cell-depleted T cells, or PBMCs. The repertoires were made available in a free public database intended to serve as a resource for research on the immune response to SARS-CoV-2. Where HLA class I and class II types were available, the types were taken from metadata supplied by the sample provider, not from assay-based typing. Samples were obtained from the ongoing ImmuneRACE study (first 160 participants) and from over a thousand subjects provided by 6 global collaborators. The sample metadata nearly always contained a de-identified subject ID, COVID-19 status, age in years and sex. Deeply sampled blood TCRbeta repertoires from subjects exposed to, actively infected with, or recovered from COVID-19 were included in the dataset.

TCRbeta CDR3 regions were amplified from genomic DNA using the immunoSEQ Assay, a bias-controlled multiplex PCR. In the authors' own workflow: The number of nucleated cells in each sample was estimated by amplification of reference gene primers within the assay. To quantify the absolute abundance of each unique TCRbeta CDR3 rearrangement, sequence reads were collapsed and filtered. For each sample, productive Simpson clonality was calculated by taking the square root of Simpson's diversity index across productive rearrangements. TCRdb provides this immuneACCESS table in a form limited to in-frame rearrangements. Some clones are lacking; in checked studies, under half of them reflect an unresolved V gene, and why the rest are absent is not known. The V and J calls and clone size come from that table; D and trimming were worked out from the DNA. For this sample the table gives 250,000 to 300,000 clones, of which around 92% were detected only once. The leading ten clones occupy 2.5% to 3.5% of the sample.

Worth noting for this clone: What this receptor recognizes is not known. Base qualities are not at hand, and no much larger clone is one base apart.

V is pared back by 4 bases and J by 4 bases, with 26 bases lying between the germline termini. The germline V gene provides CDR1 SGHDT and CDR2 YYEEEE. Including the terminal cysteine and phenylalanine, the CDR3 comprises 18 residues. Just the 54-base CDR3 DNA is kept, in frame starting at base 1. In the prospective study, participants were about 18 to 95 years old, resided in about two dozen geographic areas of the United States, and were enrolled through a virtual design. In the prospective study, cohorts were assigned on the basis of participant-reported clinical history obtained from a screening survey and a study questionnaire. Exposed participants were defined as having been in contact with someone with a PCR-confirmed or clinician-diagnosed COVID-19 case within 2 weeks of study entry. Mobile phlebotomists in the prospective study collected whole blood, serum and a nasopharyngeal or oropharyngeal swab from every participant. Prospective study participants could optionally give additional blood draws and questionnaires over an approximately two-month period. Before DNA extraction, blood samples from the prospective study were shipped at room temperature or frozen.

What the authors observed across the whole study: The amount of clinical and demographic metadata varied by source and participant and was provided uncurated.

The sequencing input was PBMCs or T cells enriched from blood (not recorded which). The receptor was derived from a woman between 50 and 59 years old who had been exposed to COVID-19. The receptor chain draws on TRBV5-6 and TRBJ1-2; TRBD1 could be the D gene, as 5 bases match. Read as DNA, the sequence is TGTGCCAGCAGCCCCCTTCGGGGGTTTAACGTGTATAGCTATGGCTACACCTTC. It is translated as CASSPLRGFNVYSYGYTF.